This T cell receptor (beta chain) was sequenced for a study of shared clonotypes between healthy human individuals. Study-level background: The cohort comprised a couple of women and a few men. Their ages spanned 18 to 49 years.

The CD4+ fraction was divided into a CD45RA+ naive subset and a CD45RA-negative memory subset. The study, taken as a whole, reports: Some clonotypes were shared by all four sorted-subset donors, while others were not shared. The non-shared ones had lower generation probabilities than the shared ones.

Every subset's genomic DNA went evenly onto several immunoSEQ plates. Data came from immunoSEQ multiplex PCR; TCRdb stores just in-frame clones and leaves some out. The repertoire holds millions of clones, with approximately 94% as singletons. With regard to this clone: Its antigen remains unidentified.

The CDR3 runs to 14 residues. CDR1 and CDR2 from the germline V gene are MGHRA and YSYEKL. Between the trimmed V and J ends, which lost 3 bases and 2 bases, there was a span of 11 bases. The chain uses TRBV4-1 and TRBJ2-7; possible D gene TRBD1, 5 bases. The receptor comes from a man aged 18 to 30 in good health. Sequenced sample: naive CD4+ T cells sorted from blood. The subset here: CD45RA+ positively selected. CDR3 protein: CASSHSGQPYEQYF. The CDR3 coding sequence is TGCGCCAGCAGCCACTCAGGACAACCCTACGAGCAGTACTTC.